The entry below gives a single TCR beta chain sequence along with its context. Its antigen is as yet unknown. The entry originates in a study of cytomegalovirus exposure and HLA in healthy donors. Findings and caveats of the study: DRB1 showed the most TCR associations and HLA-C the fewest in a later analysis, as rates varied by HLA locus. Presence/absence analyses assumed roughly uniform sequencing depth across donors, which may not hold.

Use of 60 Vbeta and 13 Jbeta primers characterized the PCR. This table comes from immunoSEQ multiplex PCR, and its TCRdb copy is limited to in-frame clones, with some not included. In the table there are approximately 160,000 clones, around 80% of which are singletons. Material for sequencing was PBMCs. The sequence derives from a woman between 45 and 60 years old in good health and CMV-seropositive.

As DNA, the CDR3 is TGTGCCAGCAGCTCCGTGGGCGGGGGGGCCGCCGGGGAGCTGTTTTTT. Translation: CASSSVGGGAAGELFF. V and J are TRBV11-3 and TRBJ2-2; the match to TRBD2 covers 9 bases. Germline V lookup: CDR1 SGHNT, CDR2 YENEEA. This CDR3 is 16 amino acids long. J lost 6 bases, V lost 4 bases, and 9 bases had no gene match. The variable domain in full, completed from reference TRBV11-3 and TRBJ2-2, reads EAGVVQSPRYKIIEKKQPVAFWCNPISGHNTLYWYLQNLGQGPELLIRYENEEAVDDSQLPKDRFSAERLKGVDSTLKIQPAELGDSAVYLCASSSVGGGAAGELFFGEGSRLTVL.